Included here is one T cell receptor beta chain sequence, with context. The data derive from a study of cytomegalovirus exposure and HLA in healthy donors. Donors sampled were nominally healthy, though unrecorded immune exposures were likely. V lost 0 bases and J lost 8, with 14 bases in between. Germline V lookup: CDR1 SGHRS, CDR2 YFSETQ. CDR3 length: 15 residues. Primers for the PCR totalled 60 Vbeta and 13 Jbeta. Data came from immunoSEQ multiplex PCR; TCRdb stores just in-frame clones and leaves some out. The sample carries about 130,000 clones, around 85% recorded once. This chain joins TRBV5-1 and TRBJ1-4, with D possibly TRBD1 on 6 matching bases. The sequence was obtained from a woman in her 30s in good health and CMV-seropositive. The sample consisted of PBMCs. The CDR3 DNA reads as TGCGCCAGCAGCTTGGCCGGGACAACGGAGGAAAAACTGTTTTTT. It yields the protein CASSLAGTTEEKLFF.